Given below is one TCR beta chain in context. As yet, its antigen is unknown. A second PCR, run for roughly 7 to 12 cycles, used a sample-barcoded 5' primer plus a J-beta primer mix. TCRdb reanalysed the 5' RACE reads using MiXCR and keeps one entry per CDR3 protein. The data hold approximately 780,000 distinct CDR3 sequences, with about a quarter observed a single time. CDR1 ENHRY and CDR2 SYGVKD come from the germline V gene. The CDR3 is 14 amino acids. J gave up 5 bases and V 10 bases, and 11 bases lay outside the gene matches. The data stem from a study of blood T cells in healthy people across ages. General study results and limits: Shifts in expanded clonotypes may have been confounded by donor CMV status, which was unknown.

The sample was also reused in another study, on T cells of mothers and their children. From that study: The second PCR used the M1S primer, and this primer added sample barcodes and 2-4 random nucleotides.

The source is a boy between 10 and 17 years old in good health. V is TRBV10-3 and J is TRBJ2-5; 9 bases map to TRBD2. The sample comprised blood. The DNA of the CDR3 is TGTGCCACCACTACTAGCGGGCGAAGGGAGACCCAGTACTTC. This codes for CATTTSGRRETQYF.